The entry below gives a single T cell receptor (beta chain) sequence along with its context. Using immunoSEQ multiplex PCR, the repertoire was profiled, and TCRdb retains in-frame clones only, with some absent. The sample has about 130,000 clones; over 80% are singletons. The record originates from a study of blood T cell repertoires in COVID-19. The origin of this receptor is a man between 65 and 79 years old with acute or convalescent COVID-19. Sequencing used peripheral blood.

This CDR3 reads CASSLSGGNTIYF. CDR3 coding DNA: TGTGCCAGCAGCTTGTCAGGTGGAAACACCATATATTTT. The V gene is TRBV5-4, the J gene TRBJ1-3; D unresolved. There are 13 residues in the CDR3. The germline V gene encodes CDR1 SGHNT and CDR2 YYREEE (reference sequence). V lost 1 base and J 3 bases, leaving 5 bases between the germline ends.